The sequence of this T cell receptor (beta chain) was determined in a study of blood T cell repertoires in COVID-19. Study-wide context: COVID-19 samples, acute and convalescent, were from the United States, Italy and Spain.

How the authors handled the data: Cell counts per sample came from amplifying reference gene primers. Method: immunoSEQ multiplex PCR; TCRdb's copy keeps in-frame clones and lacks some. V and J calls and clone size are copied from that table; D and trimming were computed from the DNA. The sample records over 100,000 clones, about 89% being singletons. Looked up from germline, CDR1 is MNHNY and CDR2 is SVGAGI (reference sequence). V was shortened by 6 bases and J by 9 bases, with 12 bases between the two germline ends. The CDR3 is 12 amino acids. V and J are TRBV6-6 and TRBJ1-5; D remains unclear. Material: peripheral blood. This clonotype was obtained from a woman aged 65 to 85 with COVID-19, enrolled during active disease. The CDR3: CASSRSPWPQHF. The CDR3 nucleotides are TGTGCCAGCAGCCGATCCCCCTGGCCCCAGCATTTT.